The 4 T cell receptor beta chains below come from one sample, sequenced in a study of blood T cell repertoires in COVID-19. Sequencing used immunoSEQ multiplex PCR; TCRdb keeps in-frame clones, though not all of them. The sample includes roughly 72,000 clones, approximately 90% of them seen just once. Sequencing was done on a sample of peripheral blood. The receptor source for this set is a human donor in a cohort sampled during active COVID-19.

The rearrangement uses TRBV2 and TRBJ1-1; D not certain. In germline, CDR1 is SNHLY, CDR2 FYNNEI. V dropped 5 bases and J dropped 1 base, with 11 bases sitting between them. This CDR3 has 14 amino acids. The CDR3 DNA sequence: TGTGCCAGCAGTAGTACTATGTGGAACACTGAAGCTTTCTTT. Protein sequence: CASSSTMWNTEAFF. The variable domain in full, completed from reference TRBV2 and TRBJ1-1, reads EPEVTQTPSHQVTQMGQEVILRCVPISNHLYFYWYRQILGQKVEFLVSFYNNEISEKSEIFDDQFSVERPDGSNFTLKIRSTKLEDSAMYFCASSSTMWNTEAFFGQGTRLTVV.

The chain couples TRBV3-1 (or the pseudogene TRBV3-2) to TRBJ1-5; 9 bases map to TRBD1. With 2 bases clipped from V and 7 bases from J, the junction kept 12 bases outside the gene matches. The CDR3 totals 17 residues. Germline CDR1 reads LGHDT; CDR2 reads YNNKEL (reference sequence). CDR3 coding DNA: TGTGCCAGCAGCCAACCCCCACAGGGGGCTCACCGGCAGCCCCAGCATTTT. Translated, it gives CASSQPPQGAHRQPQHF.

The genes are TRBV5-1 and TRBJ1-1, with 9 bases identical to TRBD1. V trimming: 4 bases; J trimming: 4 bases; junction bases outside the gene matches: 8. The CDR3 runs to 15 residues. Germline values: CDR1 SGHRS, CDR2 YFSETQ. The chain's CDR3 is CASSAQGALVTEAFF. The DNA of the CDR3 is TGCGCCAGCAGCGCACAGGGGGCGTTAGTCACTGAAGCTTTCTTT.

V usage is TRBV18 and J usage is TRBJ1-4; 12 nucleotides match TRBD1. Trimming at V came to 3 bases and at J to 4 bases, leaving 6 bases not matched to a gene. Germline values: CDR1 KGHSH, CDR2 LQKENI. The CDR3 covers 17 residues. CDR3 loop: CASSPGDRGRHNEKLFF. The DNA of the CDR3 is TGTGCCAGCTCACCGGGGGACAGGGGGCGGCATAATGAAAAACTGTTTTTT.